The rows below give T cell receptor beta chains drawn from one sample of a study of blood T cell repertoires in COVID-19. Method: immunoSEQ multiplex PCR; TCRdb's copy keeps in-frame clones and lacks some. The sample consists of roughly 70,000 clones, roughly 80% of them appearing once. Sequenced material: peripheral blood. Receptors were obtained from a woman of 80 years or more with active or convalescent COVID-19. Each CDR3 is given with its conserved first and last residue. A D gene is named only where the DNA matches it firmly. Size is stated for part of the rows, as once, few or many counts, or as a class when the clone is expanded.

TRBD1 | - | TRBJ2-5 | TRBV18 | CASSRGRRGQGETQYF | TGTGCCAGCTCACGGGGAAGAAGGGGGCAAGGAGAGACCCAGTACTTC
- | - | TRBJ1-3 | TRBV6-5 | CASSYSKGTGNTIYF | TGTGCCAGCAGTTACAGTAAGGGGACTGGAAACACCATATATTTT
- | - | TRBJ1-6 | TRBV28 | CASSIGGSNSPLHF | TGTGCCAGCAGCATAGGGGGTTCTAATTCACCCCTCCACTTT
- | few | TRBJ1-5 | TRBV28 | CASSWQQGQHQPQHF | TGTGCCAGCAGTTGGCAACAGGGTCAACATCAGCCCCAGCATTTT
- | - | TRBJ2-6 | TRBV5-6 | CASSLSRFSGANVLTF | TGTGCCAGCAGCTTGTCACGGTTCTCTGGGGCCAACGTCCTGACTTTC
- | - | TRBJ1-5 | TRBV5-6 | CASSLFGREDQPQHF | TGTGCCAGCAGCTTGTTCGGCAGGGAGGATCAGCCCCAGCATTTT
- | - | TRBJ1-1 | TRBV28 | CASNRARGVNTEAFF | TGTGCCAGCAATCGGGCCAGGGGCGTGAACACTGAAGCTTTCTTT
TRBD2 | - | TRBJ2-6 | TRBV5-4 | CASSFGLAGGPGANVLTF | TGTGCCAGCAGCTTCGGACTAGCGGGAGGGCCCGGGGCCAACGTCCTGACTTTC
TRBD1 | - | TRBJ2-7 | TRBV11-3 | CASSLLPGGAYEQYF | TGTGCCAGCAGCTTATTACCAGGGGGCGCCTACGAGCAGTACTTC
- | - | TRBJ1-2 | TRBV19 | CASSGLQANYGYTF | TGTGCCAGTAGCGGCTTACAGGCAAACTATGGCTACACCTTC
TRBD1 | - | TRBJ1-2 | TRBV27 | CASSFHQGDYGYTF | TGTGCCAGCAGTTTTCACCAGGGGGACTATGGCTACACCTTC
TRBD2 | - | TRBJ2-2 | TRBV18 | CASSPPKLAGSVGELFF | TGTGCCAGCTCACCACCGAAACTAGCGGGCTCCGTCGGGGAGCTGTTTTTT
- | - | TRBJ1-2 | TRBV19 | CASKRSGVAGYTF | TGTGCCAGTAAAAGGTCCGGGGTGGCGGGCTACACCTTC
- | - | TRBJ1-1 | TRBV6-6 | CASRGEKAFF | TGTGCCAGCCGTGGGGAGAAAGCTTTCTTT
- | - | TRBJ1-1 | TRBV3-1/TRBV3-2 | CASSQDKGGTNTEAFF | TGTGCCAGCAGCCAAGACAAAGGGGGTACGAACACTGAAGCTTTCTTT
- | - | TRBJ1-2 | TRBV19 | CASSRAVEGRNYGYTF | TGTGCCAGTAGCCGGGCGGTGGAGGGGAGGAACTATGGCTACACCTTC
TRBD1 | - | TRBJ2-7 | TRBV6-5 | CASSTTGAYEQYF | TGTGCCAGCAGTACCACAGGGGCCTACGAGCAGTACTTC
TRBD2 | - | TRBJ2-1 | TRBV29-1 | CSALPGLASNEQFF | TGCAGCGCCCTGCCGGGACTAGCATCAAATGAGCAGTTCTTC
- | - | TRBJ2-1 | TRBV11-3 | CASSLVSLVGEQFF | TGTGCCAGCAGCTTAGTGAGTTTGGTCGGTGAGCAGTTCTTC
- | - | TRBJ2-2 | TRBV7-7 | CASSLSASNTGELFF | TGTGCTAGCAGCTTGAGTGCATCGAACACCGGGGAGCTGTTTTTT
- | few | TRBJ2-7 | TRBV28 | CASSKLAGYEQYF | TGTGCCAGCTCCAAGCTCGCGGGCTACGAGCAGTACTTC
- | - | TRBJ1-5 | TRBV10-1 | CASSPKDNQGLGNQPQHF | TGCGCCAGCAGCCCGAAAGACAACCAGGGGCTCGGCAATCAGCCCCAGCATTTT
- | - | TRBJ1-1 | TRBV27 | CASSLNRERTEAFF | TGTGCCAGCAGTTTAAACAGGGAAAGGACTGAAGCTTTCTTT
TRBD1 | - | TRBJ1-5 | TRBV6-5 | CASSLQGGSNQPQHF | TGTGCCAGCAGTCTACAGGGGGGATCCAATCAGCCCCAGCATTTT